The 6 T cell receptor beta chains reported below all come from one sample, sequenced in a study of T cell repertoires in cytomegalovirus infection. Via MiXCR, TCRdb re-called the reads, giving one row per CDR3 protein. The sample shows 740,000 or so distinct CDR3 sequences, roughly 36% of them seen only once. The sequenced sample was PBMCs. These receptor sequences come from a human donor in good health (CMV status not recorded). Some clones in this sample may be carry-over from other donors' samples.

Points on this clonotype: At one end, the junction sequence differs from germline, possibly due to a read error. The genes are TRBV27 and TRBJ2-3; D remains ambiguous. This CDR3 comprises 12 residues. The V gene's germline CDR1 is MNHEY and CDR2 SMNVEV (reference sequence). CDR3 region: CDSSSPYDTQYF. The CDR3 nucleotides are TGTGACAGCAGTTCGCCCTACGATACGCAGTATTTT.

The V call is TRBV7-6, the J call TRBJ2-2, with 7 bases lining up with TRBD2. J was trimmed by 2 bases and V by 0 bases; bases with no gene match: 6. The CDR3 sequence is 17 residues long. Germline assignment: CDR1 SGHVS and CDR2 FNYEAQ. CDR3 loop: CASSLAPGTINTGELFF. DNA of the CDR3: TGTGCCAGCAGCTTAGCCCCCGGGACTATAAACACCGGGGAGCTGTTTTTT.

This clonotype showed up many times. This rearrangement joins TRBV6-1 to TRBJ2-3; 9 nucleotides match TRBD2. The CDR3 is 16 amino acids. J gave up 1 base and V 2 bases, and 4 bases lay outside the gene matches. Germline values: CDR1 MNHNS, CDR2 SASEGT. The CDR3, as DNA: TGTGCCAGCAGTGAATTCGCGGGAGGGCGCACAGATACGCAGTATTTT. Translating gives CASSEFAGGRTDTQYF.

The gene calls are TRBV11-2 and TRBJ2-4; D is perhaps TRBD1 (6 bases). Germline CDR1 reads SGHAT; CDR2 reads FQNNGV. The ends were cut back, 4 bases at V and 8 bases at J, with 12 bases in the middle. The CDR3 sequence is 13 residues long. CDR3 sequence: CASSYRVWDIQYF. CDR3 DNA sequence: TGTGCCAGCAGCTACAGGGTGTGGGACATTCAGTACTTC. Drawing the rest from reference TRBV11-2 and TRBJ2-4, the complete variable domain is EAGVAQSPRYKIIEKRQSVAFWCNPISGHATLYWYQQILGQGPKLLIQFQNNGVVDDSQLPKDRFSAERLKGVDSTLKIQPAKLEDSAVYLCASSYRVWDIQYFGAGTRLSVL.

This sequence joins TRBV28 and TRBJ2-6; TRBD1 aligns across 7 bases. With V trimmed by 3 bases and J by 2 bases, 1 base remained unmatched. This CDR3 has 15 residues. Germline V lookup: CDR1 MDHEN, CDR2 SYDVKM. CDR3 nucleotide sequence: TGTGCCAGCAGTTTCAGGGGGACTGGGGCCAACGTCCTGACTTTC. Protein sequence: CASSFRGTGANVLTF.

The chain uses TRBV19 and TRBJ1-6; D unresolved. Germline V gene data show CDR1 as LNHDA and CDR2 as SQIVND (reference sequence). This CDR3 contains 11 residues. Between the trimmed V and J ends, which lost 5 bases and 10 bases, there was a span of 6 bases. The CDR3 nucleotides read TGTGCCAGTAGTGCGGGGTCACCCCTCCACTTT. Translated: CASSAGSPLHF.